The entry below gives a single T cell receptor beta chain sequence along with its context. This clonotype is medium-sized (0.01 to 0.1%) by frequency; its count is not recorded. The antigen it binds to is not known. From its cysteine to its phenylalanine, the CDR3 spans 15 amino acids. No DNA is given. CDR1 and CDR2 are drawn from the germline V gene (reference sequence): LNHDA, SQIVND. All participants were free of acute infectious disease and in good physical condition. Biomarkers including neurofilament, amyloid-beta and tau were used to confirm neurodegeneration in the patients. For droplet-based sequencing, live CSF cells were sorted using a live/dead marker. CSF was obtained by lumbar puncture, and immune cells were pelleted by centrifugation at 300g. Each CSF sample was checked for red blood cells, and any sample showing blood contamination was excluded. CSF cells were cryopreserved in freezing medium, frozen overnight at -80 °C, and then stored in liquid nitrogen. CSF samples were stored for less than seven months before analysis.

The data originate from a study of CD8 T cells in cerebrospinal fluid in Alzheimer's disease (dated by TCRdb to 2020 to 2021). Regarding the complete study: CSF T cell clonal expansion was assessed with two single-cell approaches: plate-based nested PCR sequencing and droplet-based sequencing. The study examined whether cerebrospinal fluid from healthy elderly individuals and from patients with neurodegenerative disease contained clonally expanded T cells. A total of around 25 samples were covered by the CSF gene-expression analysis, which included Parkinson's disease patients. In the droplet-based CSF analysis comparing patients with controls, there were roughly 10 healthy controls (about 11,000 cells) and roughly 10 patients with MCI or Alzheimer's disease (10,391 cells). What the study reported, not specific to this receptor: The authors warned that finding EBV-specific TCRs in CSF does not prove a causal connection between EBV and Alzheimer's disease. In pooled data, a highly expanded clone (at least 3% of TCRs) occurred in 1 of 10 healthy subjects versus most of the 6 Alzheimer's patients. Only samples with detectable clones went into the overall clonality comparison: about eleven healthy, 5 MCI, 5 AD, and 6 PD. The EBV-specific clones were neither the most highly expanded clones nor enriched among patients. A higher percentage of TCRs was made up by the largest CSF clone in patients with MCI or Alzheimer's disease than in controls.

Library preparation was by 10x single-cell sequencing. 10X Genomics single-cell V(D)J and 5' gene-expression libraries were used to profile CSF cells. An Illumina NextSeq550 was used to sequence the CSF single-cell TCR libraries. As for the original processing: After V(D)J reads were mapped to the vdj-GRCh38 alts ensemble 2.0.0 reference, the Cell Ranger vdj pipeline was used to analyse the reads. Clonotypes were defined as cell barcodes sharing the same set of productive CDR3 nucleotide sequences. Clonotype information was added to Seurat v3.0 gene-expression metadata to link clonality with transcriptional profiles. Exclusion was applied to CSF cells with more than 1,800 genes, more than 7,500 UMIs or more than 10% mitochondrial reads. To identify TCRs with known antigen specificity, CDR3-beta sequences were compared against VDJdb. The network analysis of clone sharing was performed with the R package qgraph and was limited to TCRs that had complete alpha and beta chains. The reads went through TCRdb reprocessing, and each CDR3 protein sequence gets one entry with no DNA. TCRdb, not the original authors, processed these V and J calls. This specimen's table enumerates around 1,700 distinct CDR3 sequences. The top ten clones comprise just under 9% of the sample.

Sequenced: cerebrospinal fluid. The rearranged segments are TRBV19 and TRBJ2-3; TCRdb's assignment of TRBD1 cannot be checked, as there is no DNA. The sequence derives from a human donor with mild cognitive impairment. The CDR3 has the sequence CASSPGQGGVNTQYF.